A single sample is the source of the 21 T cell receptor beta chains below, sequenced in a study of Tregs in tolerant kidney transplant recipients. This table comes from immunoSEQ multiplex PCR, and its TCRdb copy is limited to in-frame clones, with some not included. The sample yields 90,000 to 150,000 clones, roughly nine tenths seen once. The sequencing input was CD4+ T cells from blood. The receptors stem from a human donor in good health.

CDR3 DNA sequence: TGTGCCAGCAGTTTATCGGGCCAGGGAGGCCGAGGCACCGGGGAGCTGTTTTTT. This encodes CASSLSGQGGRGTGELFF. V and J are TRBV27 and TRBJ2-2; D is perhaps TRBD2 (6 bases). V was cut by 0 bases and J by 4 bases, with 18 bases left in between. The CDR3 is made up of 18 amino acids. CDR1 and CDR2 (germline): MNHEY, SMNVEV (reference sequence).

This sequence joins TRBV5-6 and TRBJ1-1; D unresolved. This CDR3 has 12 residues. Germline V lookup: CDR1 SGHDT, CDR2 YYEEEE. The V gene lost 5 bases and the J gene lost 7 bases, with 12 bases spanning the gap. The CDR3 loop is CASRRVRGEAFF. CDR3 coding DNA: TGTGCCAGCAGACGTGTCCGGGGTGAAGCTTTCTTT.

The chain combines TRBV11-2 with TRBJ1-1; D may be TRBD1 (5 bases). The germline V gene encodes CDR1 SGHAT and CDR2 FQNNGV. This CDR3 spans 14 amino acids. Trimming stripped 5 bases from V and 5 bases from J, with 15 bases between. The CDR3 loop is CASSPRGGGTEAFF. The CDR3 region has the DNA TGTGCCAGCAGCCCCCGCGGTGGGGGGACTGAAGCTTTCTTT.

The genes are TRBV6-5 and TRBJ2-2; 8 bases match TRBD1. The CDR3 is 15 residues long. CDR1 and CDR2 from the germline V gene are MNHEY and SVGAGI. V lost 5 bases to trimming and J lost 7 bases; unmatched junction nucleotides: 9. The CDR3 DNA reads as TGTGCCAGCAGTCCCGACAGGGGTTCGGGCGGGGAGCTGTTTTTT. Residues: CASSPDRGSGGELFF.

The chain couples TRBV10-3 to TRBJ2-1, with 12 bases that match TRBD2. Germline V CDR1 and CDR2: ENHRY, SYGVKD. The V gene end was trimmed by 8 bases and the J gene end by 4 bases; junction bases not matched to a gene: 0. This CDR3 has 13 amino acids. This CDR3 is CAIGTSGYNEQFF. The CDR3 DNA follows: TGTGCCATCGGGACTAGCGGGTACAATGAGCAGTTCTTC.

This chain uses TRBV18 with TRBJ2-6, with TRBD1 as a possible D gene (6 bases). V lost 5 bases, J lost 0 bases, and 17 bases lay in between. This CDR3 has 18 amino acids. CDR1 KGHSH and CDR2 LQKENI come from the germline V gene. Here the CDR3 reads CASSTQGFGSSGANVLTF. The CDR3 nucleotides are TGTGCCAGCTCAACACAGGGTTTTGGATCCTCTGGGGCCAACGTCCTGACTTTC.

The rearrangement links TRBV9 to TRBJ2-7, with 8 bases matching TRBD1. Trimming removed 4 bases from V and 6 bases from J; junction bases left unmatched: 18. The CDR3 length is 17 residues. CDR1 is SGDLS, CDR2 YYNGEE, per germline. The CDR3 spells CASSPPGLGLDRAEQYF. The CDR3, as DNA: TGTGCCAGCAGCCCGCCGGGGTTAGGTTTGGACAGGGCCGAGCAGTACTTC.

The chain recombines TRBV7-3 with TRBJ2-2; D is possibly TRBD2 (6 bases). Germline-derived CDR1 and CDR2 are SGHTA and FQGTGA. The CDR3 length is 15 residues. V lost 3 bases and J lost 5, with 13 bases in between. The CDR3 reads CASSFQGGRTGELFF. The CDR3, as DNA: TGTGCCAGCAGCTTCCAGGGAGGTCGGACCGGGGAGCTGTTTTTT.

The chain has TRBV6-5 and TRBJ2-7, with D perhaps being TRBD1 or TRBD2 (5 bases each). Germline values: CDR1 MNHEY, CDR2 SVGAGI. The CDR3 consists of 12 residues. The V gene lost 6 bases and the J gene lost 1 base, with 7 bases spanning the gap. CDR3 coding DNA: TGTGCCAGCAGGAGGGGTTCCTACGAGCAGTACTTC. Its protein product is CASRRGSYEQYF.

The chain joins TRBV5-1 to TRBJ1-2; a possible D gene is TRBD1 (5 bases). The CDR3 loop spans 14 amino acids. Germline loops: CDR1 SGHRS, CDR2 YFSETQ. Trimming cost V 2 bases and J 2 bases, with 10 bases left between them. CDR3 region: CASSLVGANYGYTF. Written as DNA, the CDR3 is TGCGCCAGCAGCTTAGTTGGGGCCAACTATGGCTACACCTTC.

CDR3 protein: CAISELLSYGYTF. In DNA form, the CDR3 reads TGTGCCATCAGTGAGTTGCTCAGCTATGGCTACACCTTC. The chain recombines TRBV10-3 with TRBJ1-2; D not resolved. Germline V gene sequence: CDR1 ENHRY, CDR2 SYGVKD. Trimming took 1 base from V and 4 from J, leaving 7 bases between them. The CDR3 contains 13 residues.

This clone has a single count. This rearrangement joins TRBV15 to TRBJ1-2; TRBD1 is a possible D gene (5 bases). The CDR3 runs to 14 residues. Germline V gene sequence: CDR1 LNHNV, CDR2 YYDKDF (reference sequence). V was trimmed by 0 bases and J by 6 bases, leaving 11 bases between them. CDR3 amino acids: CATSRDYRGDGYTF. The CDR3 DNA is TGTGCCACCAGCAGAGATTATCGAGGGGATGGCTACACCTTC.

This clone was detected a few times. In DNA, the CDR3 is TGTGCCTGGAGTGTATTGCAGGGGACTGAAGCTTTCTTT. This encodes CAWSVLQGTEAFF. This chain joins TRBV30 and TRBJ1-1; a possible D gene is TRBD1 (6 bases). CDR1 and CDR2 (germline): GTSNPN, SVGIG (reference sequence). The CDR3 has 13 amino acids. V lost 0 bases, J lost 5 bases, and 10 bases lay in between.

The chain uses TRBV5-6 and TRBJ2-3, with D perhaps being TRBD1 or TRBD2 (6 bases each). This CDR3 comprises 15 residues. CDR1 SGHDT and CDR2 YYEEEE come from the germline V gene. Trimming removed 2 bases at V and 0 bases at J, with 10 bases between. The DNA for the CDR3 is TGTGCCAGCAGCTTCGGAGGGGGGAGCACAGATACGCAGTATTTT. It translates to CASSFGGGSTDTQYF.

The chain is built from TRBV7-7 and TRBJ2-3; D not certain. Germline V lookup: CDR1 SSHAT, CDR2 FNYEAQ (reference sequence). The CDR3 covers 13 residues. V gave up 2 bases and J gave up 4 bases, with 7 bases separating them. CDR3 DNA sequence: TGTGCCAGCAGCTTACGGGTAGCAGATACGCAGTATTTT. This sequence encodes CASSLRVADTQYF.

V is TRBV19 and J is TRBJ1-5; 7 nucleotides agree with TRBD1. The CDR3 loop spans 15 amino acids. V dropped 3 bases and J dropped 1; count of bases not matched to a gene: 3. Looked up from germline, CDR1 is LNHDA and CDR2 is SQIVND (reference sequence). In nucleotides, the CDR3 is TGTGCCAGTAGTATTGGGACAGTGAGCAATCAGCCCCAGCATTTT. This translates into CASSIGTVSNQPQHF.

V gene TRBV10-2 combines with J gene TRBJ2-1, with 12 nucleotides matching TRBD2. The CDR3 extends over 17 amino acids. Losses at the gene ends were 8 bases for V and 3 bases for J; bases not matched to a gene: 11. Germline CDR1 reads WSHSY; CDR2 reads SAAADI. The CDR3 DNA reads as TGCGCCAGCCTTTGGACTAGCGGGGATTTAATCTACAATGAGCAGTTCTTC. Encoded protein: CASLWTSGDLIYNEQFF.

The chain's CDR3 is CASSVGQGRFNTEAFF. In DNA form, the CDR3 reads TGTGCCAGTAGTGTGGGACAGGGGAGGTTTAACACTGAAGCTTTCTTT. The V gene is TRBV19, the J gene TRBJ1-1; 10 bases match TRBD1. J was trimmed by 2 bases and V by 5 bases; bases with no gene match: 8. Looked up from germline, CDR1 is LNHDA and CDR2 is SQIVND (reference sequence). The CDR3 length is 16 residues.

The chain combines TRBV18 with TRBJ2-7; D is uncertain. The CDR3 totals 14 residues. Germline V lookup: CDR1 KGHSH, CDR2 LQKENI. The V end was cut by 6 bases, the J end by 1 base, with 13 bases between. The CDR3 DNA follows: TGTGCCAGCTCCCTAGATAAACAGTCCTACGAGCAGTACTTC. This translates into CASSLDKQSYEQYF.

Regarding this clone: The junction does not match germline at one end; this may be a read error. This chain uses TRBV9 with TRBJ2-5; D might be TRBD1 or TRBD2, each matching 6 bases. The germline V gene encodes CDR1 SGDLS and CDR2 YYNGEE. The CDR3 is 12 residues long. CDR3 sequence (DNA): TGTGCCAGCAGCCCTAACGGGGGCCACGGGCACTTC. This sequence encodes CASSPNGGHGHF.

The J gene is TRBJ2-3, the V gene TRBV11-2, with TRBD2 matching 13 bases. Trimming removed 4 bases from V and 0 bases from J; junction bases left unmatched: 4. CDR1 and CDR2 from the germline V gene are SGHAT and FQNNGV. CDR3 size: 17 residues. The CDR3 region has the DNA TGTGCCAGCAGCTCGCCGGGACTAGCGGGAAGCACAGATACGCAGTATTTT. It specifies CASSSPGLAGSTDTQYF.